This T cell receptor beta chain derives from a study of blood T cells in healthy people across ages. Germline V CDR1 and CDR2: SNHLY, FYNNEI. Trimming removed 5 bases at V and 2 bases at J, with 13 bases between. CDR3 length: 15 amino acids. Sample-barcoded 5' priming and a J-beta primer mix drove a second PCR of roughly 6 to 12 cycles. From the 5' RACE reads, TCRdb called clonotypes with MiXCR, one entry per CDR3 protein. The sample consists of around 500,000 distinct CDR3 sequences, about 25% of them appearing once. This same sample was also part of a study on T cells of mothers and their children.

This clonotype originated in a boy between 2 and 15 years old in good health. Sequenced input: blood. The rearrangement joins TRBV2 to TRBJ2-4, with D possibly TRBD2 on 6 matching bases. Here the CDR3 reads CASSWGGLSKNIQYF. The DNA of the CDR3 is TGTGCCAGCAGTTGGGGAGGCCTTTCCAAAAACATTCAGTACTTC.